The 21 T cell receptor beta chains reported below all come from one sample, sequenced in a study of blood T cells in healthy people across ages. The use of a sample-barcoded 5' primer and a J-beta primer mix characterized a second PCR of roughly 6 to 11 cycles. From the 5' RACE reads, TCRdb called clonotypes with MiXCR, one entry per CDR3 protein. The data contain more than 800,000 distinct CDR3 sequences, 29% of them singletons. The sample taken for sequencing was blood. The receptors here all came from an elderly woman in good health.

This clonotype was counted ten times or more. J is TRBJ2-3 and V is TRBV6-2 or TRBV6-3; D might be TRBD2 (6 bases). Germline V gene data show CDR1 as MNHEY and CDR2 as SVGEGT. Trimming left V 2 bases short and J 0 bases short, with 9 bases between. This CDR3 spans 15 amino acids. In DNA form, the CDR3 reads TGTGCCAGCAGTTACATGGGGACTAGCACAGATACGCAGTATTTT. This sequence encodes CASSYMGTSTDTQYF.

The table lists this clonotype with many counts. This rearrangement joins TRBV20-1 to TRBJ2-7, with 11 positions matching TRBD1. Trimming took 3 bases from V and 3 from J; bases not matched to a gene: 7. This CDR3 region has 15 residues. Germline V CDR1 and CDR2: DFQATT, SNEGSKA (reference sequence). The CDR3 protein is CSASPHGTGGYEQYF. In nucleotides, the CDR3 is TGCAGTGCTAGCCCCCACGGGACAGGGGGCTACGAGCAGTACTTC.

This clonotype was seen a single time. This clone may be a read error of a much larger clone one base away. The CDR3 DNA reads as TGTGCCAGCAGTTACTACCGAAGTCGGGACTACGAGCAGTTCTTC. As protein: CASSYYRSRDYEQFF. The rearrangement joins TRBV6-2 or TRBV6-3 to TRBJ2-1; 7 nucleotides line up with TRBD2. The trim removed 1 base at V and 10 bases at J, leaving 10 bases unmatched. The CDR3 is made up of 15 amino acids. Germline V gene sequence: CDR1 MNHEY, CDR2 SVGEGT.

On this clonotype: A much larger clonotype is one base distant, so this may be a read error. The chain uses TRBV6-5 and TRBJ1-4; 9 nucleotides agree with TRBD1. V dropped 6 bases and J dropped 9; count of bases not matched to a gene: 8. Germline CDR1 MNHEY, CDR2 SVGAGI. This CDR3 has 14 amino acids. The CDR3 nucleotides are TGTGCCAGCAGGGGGGGGACAGGGAACCAAAAACTGTTTTTT. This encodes CASRGGTGNQKLFF.

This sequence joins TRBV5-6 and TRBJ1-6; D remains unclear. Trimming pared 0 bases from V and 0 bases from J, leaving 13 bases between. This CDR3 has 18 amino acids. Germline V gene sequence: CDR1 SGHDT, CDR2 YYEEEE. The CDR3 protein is CASSLEGPRSSYNSPLHF. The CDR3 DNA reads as TGTGCCAGCAGCTTGGAAGGGCCCCGGAGCTCCTATAATTCACCCCTCCACTTT.

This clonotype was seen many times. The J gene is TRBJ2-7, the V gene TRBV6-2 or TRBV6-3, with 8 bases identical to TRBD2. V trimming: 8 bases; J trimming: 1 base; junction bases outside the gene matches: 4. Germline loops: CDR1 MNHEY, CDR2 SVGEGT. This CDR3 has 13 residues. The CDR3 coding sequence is TGTGCCAGCCTTCGGGGGGGTTCCTACGAGCAGTACTTC. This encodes CASLRGGSYEQYF.

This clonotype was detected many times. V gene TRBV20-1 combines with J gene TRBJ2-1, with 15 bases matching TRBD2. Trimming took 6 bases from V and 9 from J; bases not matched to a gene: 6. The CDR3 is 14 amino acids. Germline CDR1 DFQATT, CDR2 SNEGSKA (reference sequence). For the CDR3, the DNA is TGCAGTGCCGGGACTAGCGGGGGGATAGGTGAGCAGTTCTTC. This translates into CSAGTSGGIGEQFF.

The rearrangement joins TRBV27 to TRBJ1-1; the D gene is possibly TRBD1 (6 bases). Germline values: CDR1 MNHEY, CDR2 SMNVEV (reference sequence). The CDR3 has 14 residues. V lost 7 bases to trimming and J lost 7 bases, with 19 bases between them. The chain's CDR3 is CASNTHQGSYEAFF. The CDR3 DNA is TGTGCCAGCAACACCCACCAGGGGTCTTATGAAGCTTTCTTT.

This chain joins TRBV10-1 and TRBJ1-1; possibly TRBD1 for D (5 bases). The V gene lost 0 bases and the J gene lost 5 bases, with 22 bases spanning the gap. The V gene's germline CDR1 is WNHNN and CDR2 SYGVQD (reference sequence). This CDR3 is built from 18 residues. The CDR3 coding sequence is TGCGCCAGCAGTGAGTCGGGTCCTGGATTCGGGGCAAGGACTGAAGCTTTCTTT. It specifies CASSESGPGFGARTEAFF.

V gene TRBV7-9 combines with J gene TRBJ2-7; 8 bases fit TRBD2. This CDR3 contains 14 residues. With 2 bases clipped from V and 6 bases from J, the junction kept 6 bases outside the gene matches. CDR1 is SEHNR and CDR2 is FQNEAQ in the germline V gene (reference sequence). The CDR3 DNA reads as TGTGCCAGCAGCTTAAGAGCGGGAGAGGGCGAGCAGTACTTC. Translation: CASSLRAGEGEQYF.

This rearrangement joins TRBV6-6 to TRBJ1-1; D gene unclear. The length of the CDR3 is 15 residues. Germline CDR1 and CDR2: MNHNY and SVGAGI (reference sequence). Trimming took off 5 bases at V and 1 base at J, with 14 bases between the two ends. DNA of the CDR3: TGTGCCAGCAGTCCCCGGACTACCCAGAACACTGAAGCTTTCTTT. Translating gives CASSPRTTQNTEAFF.

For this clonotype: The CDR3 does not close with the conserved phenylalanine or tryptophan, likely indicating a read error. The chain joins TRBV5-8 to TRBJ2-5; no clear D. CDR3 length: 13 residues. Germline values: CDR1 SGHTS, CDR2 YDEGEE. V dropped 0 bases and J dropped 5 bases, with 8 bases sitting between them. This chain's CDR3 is CASSLAVWETQYI. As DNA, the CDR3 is TGTGCCAGCAGCTTGGCGGTGTGGGAGACCCAGTACATC.

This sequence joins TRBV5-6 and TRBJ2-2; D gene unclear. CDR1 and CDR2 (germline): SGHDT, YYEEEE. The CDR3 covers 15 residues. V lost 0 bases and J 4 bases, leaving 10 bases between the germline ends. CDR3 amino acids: CASSLVGSGTGELFF. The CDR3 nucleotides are TGTGCCAGCAGCTTGGTCGGATCCGGCACCGGGGAGCTGTTTTTT.

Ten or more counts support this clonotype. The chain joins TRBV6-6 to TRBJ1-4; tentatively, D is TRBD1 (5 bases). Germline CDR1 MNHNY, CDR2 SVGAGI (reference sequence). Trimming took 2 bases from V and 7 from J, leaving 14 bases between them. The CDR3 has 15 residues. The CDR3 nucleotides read TGTGCCAGCAGTTACGGGACCCTGGGGGGTGAAAAACTGTTTTTT. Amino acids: CASSYGTLGGEKLFF.

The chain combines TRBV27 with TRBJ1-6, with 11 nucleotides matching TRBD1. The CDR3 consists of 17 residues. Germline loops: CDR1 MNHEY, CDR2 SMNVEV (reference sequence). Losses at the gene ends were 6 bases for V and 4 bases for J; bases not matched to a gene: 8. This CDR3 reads CASSPGQGATYNSPLHF. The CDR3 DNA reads TGTGCCAGCAGCCCAGGACAGGGGGCCACTTATAATTCACCCCTCCACTTT.

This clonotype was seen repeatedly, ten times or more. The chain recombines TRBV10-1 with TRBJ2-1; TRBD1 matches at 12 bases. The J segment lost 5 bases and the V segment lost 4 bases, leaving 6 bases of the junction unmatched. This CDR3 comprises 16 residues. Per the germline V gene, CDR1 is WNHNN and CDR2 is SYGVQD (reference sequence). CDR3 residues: CASSGPGQGANNEQFF. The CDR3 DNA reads TGCGCCAGCAGTGGACCGGGACAGGGGGCCAACAATGAGCAGTTCTTC.

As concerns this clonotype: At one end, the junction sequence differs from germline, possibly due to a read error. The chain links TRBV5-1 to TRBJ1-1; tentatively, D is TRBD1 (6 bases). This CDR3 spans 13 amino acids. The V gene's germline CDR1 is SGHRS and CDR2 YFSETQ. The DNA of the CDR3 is TGCGCCGGCAGCTTAGACAGGACCACTGAAGCTTTCTTT. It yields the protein CAGSLDRTTEAFF.

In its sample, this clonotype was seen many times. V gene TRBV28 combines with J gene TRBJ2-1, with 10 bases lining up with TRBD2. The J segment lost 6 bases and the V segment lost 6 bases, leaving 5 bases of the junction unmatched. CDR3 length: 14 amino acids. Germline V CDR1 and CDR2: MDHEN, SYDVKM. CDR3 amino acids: CASRQRGGFNEQFF. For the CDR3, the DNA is TGTGCCAGCAGACAGCGGGGGGGCTTCAATGAGCAGTTCTTC.

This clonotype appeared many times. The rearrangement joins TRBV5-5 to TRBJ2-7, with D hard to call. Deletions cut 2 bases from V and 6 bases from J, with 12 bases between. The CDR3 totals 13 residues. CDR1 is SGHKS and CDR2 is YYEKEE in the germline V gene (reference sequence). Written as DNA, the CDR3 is TGTGCCAGCAGCTTACTTTCTATCAGCGAGCAGTACTTC. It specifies CASSLLSISEQYF.

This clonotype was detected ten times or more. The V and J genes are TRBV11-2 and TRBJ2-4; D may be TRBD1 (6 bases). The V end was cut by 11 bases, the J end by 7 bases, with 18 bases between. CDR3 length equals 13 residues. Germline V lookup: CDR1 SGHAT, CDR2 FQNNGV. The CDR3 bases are TGTGCCTGCGGTACAGGGCCAGGGAACATTCAGTACTTC. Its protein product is CACGTGPGNIQYF.

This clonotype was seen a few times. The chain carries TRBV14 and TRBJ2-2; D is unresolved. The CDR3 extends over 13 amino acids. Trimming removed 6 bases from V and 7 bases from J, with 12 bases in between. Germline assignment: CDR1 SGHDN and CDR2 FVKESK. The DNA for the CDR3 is TGTGCCAGCAGTAACCGTGGCGGCGGGGAGCTGTTTTTT. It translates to CASSNRGGGELFF. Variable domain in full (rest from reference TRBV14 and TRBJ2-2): EAGVTQFPSHSVIEKGQTVTLRCDPISGHDNLYWYRRVMGKEIKFLLHFVKESKQDESGMPNNRFLAERTGGTYSTLKVQPAELEDSGVYFCASSNRGGGELFFGEGSRLTVL.